What follows are 27 T cell receptor beta chains derived from one specimen sequenced in a study of T cell responses to AZD1222 COVID-19 vaccine. TCRdb's copy holds only in-frame clones and misses some; the assay was immunoSEQ multiplex PCR. Seen here are around 120,000 clones, approximately 86% observed once, and the top ten hold about 6%. The sequencing used peripheral blood, collected on day 0 of AZD1222 vaccination. These receptors came from an adult in good health.

The gene calls are TRBV18 and TRBJ1-1, with a tentative D call TRBD1 (6 bases). Germline V gene sequence: CDR1 KGHSH, CDR2 LQKENI. Trimming removed 4 bases at V and 0 bases at J, with 18 bases between. The CDR3 has 17 residues. The CDR3, as DNA: TGTGCCAGCTCACTACGGACGGGGGGCGAAATGAACACTGAAGCTTTCTTT. Protein product: CASSLRTGGEMNTEAFF.

The chain's CDR3 is CASRQVNTEAFF. DNA for the CDR3: TGCGCCAGTAGACAGGTGAACACTGAAGCTTTCTTT. The J gene is TRBJ1-1, the V gene TRBV5-1; D may be TRBD1 (6 bases). The CDR3 extends over 12 amino acids. In germline, CDR1 is SGHRS, CDR2 YFSETQ. Trimming left V 8 bases short and J 0 bases short, with 8 bases between.

V usage is TRBV4-1 and J usage is TRBJ1-4; TRBD1 is a possible D gene (6 bases). The germline CDR1 and CDR2 sequences are MGHRA and YSYEKL. The CDR3 length is 16 residues. The V and J ends lost 5 bases and 5 bases respectively, with 18 bases between them. The CDR3 nucleotides are TGCGCCAGCAGCTCCCTGGCCGGACAGCAGAATGAAAAACTGTTTTTT. Amino acids: CASSSLAGQQNEKLFF.

The CDR3 coding sequence is TGTGCCAGCAGCTCGACAGCCATGAGGGGCTACACCTTC. Amino acid sequence: CASSSTAMRGYTF. The chain carries TRBV5-6 and TRBJ1-2, with a weak D call TRBD1 (5 bases). This CDR3 spans 13 amino acids. V was pared by 3 bases and J by 8 bases, with 14 bases between. Per germline, CDR1 SGHDT and CDR2 YYEEEE.

V is TRBV7-2 and J is TRBJ1-1; D perhaps matches TRBD1 (5 bases). Trimming removed 2 bases from V and 4 bases from J, with 11 bases in between. The CDR3 loop spans 14 amino acids. Germline loops: CDR1 SGHTA, CDR2 FQGNSA. In nucleotides, the CDR3 is TGTGCCAGCAGCTTAATCGCTGGGGCCACTGAAGCTTTCTTT. The encoded protein is CASSLIAGATEAFF.

The chain is built from TRBV28 and TRBJ2-3; TRBD1 is a possible D gene (5 bases). The V end was cut by 2 bases, the J end by 7 bases, with 13 bases between. CDR1 is MDHEN, CDR2 SYDVKM, per germline. The CDR3 sequence is 14 residues long. Written as DNA, the CDR3 is TGTGCCAGCAGTTTAAGGGGCCCTCGGTATACGCAGTATTTT. This translates into CASSLRGPRYTQYF.

The chain links TRBV2 to TRBJ1-2; 7 bases match TRBD1. Per germline, CDR1 SNHLY and CDR2 FYNNEI. CDR3 length equals 15 residues. Trimming cost V 3 bases and J 10 bases; bases outside gene matches: 14. CDR3 bases: TGTGCCAGCAGTGAGCGTAACCGGGACAGCGATCTCTACACCTTC. It codes for CASSERNRDSDLYTF.

The chain carries TRBV5-4 and TRBJ2-7; D call uncertain. This CDR3 is 12 amino acids long. Trimming removed 1 base at V and 4 bases at J, with 6 bases between. Germline assignment: CDR1 SGHNT and CDR2 YYREEE (reference sequence). CDR3 DNA: TGTGCCAGCAGCTTGTACGGATACGAGCAGTACTTC. Its protein product is CASSLYGYEQYF.

J is TRBJ1-1 and V is TRBV23-1; 7 positions match TRBD1. TRBV23-1 is an open reading frame whose function is uncertain. V shed 2 bases, J shed 3 bases, and the junction held 27 bases outside the gene matches. This CDR3 comprises 22 residues. This CDR3 is CASSQLSSDNRQGRRRDTEAFF. Written as DNA, the CDR3 is TGCGCCAGCAGTCAACTTTCTTCAGACAACCGACAGGGTAGGCGTAGGGACACTGAAGCTTTCTTT.

The V gene is TRBV5-1, the J gene TRBJ1-1; D is possibly TRBD1 (6 bases). Trimming took 2 bases from V and 5 from J, leaving 13 bases between them. Germline V gene lookup returns CDR1 SGHRS and CDR2 YFSETQ. The CDR3 contains 14 residues. The CDR3 DNA is TGCGCCAGCAGCTTATCAGGGGAAGATACTGAAGCTTTCTTT. Residues: CASSLSGEDTEAFF.

The chain links TRBV2 to TRBJ2-5; D gene unclear. Germline assignment: CDR1 SNHLY and CDR2 FYNNEI. The V end lost 3 bases, the J end lost 7 bases, and 9 bases lay between the germline ends. There are 12 residues in the CDR3. CDR3 in DNA: TGTGCCAGCAGTGAGGGTGGCGTGACCCAGTACTTC. It yields the protein CASSEGGVTQYF. The full variable domain, rest sourced from reference TRBV2 and TRBJ2-5, is EPEVTQTPSHQVTQMGQEVILRCVPISNHLYFYWYRQILGQKVEFLVSFYNNEISEKSEIFDDQFSVERPDGSNFTLKIRSTKLEDSAMYFCASSEGGVTQYFGPGTRLLVL.

The chain employs TRBV28 and TRBJ2-7, with 7 bases fitting TRBD1. The CDR3 is made up of 15 amino acids. V shed 5 bases, J shed 12 bases, and the junction held 19 bases outside the gene matches. The V gene's germline CDR1 is MDHEN and CDR2 SYDVKM. Written as DNA, the CDR3 is TGTGCCAGCAGTCCACCGGGACAGAAAATACCCGGAGGGTACTTC. It translates to CASSPPGQKIPGGYF.

V and J are TRBV3-1 (or the pseudogene TRBV3-2) and TRBJ2-3; 12 bases match TRBD2. The CDR3 contains 16 residues. Germline CDR1 is LGHDT and CDR2 is YNNKEL (reference sequence). V shed 3 bases, J shed 4 bases, and the junction held 5 bases outside the gene matches. The CDR3 spells CASSQRTSGVSDTQYF. Written as DNA, the CDR3 is TGTGCCAGCAGCCAGAGGACTAGCGGGGTTTCAGATACGCAGTATTTT.

This clone has just one count. The chain is built from TRBV6-5 and TRBJ2-1; tentative D call: TRBD1 (6 bases). The CDR3 totals 15 residues. Trimming took off 6 bases at V and 4 bases at J, with 16 bases between the two ends. The germline V gene encodes CDR1 MNHEY and CDR2 SVGAGI. Here the CDR3 DNA reads TGTGCCAGCAGAACACAGGGAGTGCCATACAATGAGCAGTTCTTC. Its protein is CASRTQGVPYNEQFF.

V and J are TRBV5-8 and TRBJ2-2, with TRBD2 matching 11 bases. The CDR3 consists of 16 residues. Looked up from germline, CDR1 is SGHTS and CDR2 is YDEGEE. V was pared by 3 bases and J by 6 bases, with 7 bases of the junction left unmatched. In DNA form, the CDR3 reads TGTGCCAGCAGCTGGAGGCGTAGCGGGGGGGCCGGGGAGCTGTTTTTT. Encoded protein: CASSWRRSGGAGELFF.

The chain uses TRBV28 and TRBJ1-1, with a possible D match to TRBD1 (5 bases). Germline V gives CDR1 MDHEN, CDR2 SYDVKM. V was trimmed by 3 bases and J by 0 bases, leaving 17 bases between them. This CDR3 is built from 17 residues. The CDR3 sequence is CASSFRGAQAMNTEAFF. In DNA, the CDR3 is TGTGCCAGCAGTTTCCGGGGCGCCCAGGCAATGAACACTGAAGCTTTCTTT.

The gene calls are TRBV7-9 and TRBJ2-7, with TRBD2 matching 8 bases. CDR1 and CDR2 (germline): SEHNR, FQNEAQ (reference sequence). The CDR3 loop spans 14 amino acids. V lost 3 bases, J lost 4 bases, and 5 bases stayed unmatched. The CDR3 reads CASSFSGGDYEQYF. CDR3 DNA: TGTGCCAGCAGCTTCTCCGGGGGGGATTACGAGCAGTACTTC.

The rearrangement uses TRBV18 and TRBJ1-3, with D hard to call. Deletions cut 2 bases from V and 7 bases from J, with 12 bases between. CDR3 size: 14 residues. Germline V gene sequence: CDR1 KGHSH, CDR2 LQKENI. The CDR3 DNA sequence: TGTGCCAGCTCACCAGAGGCGAAGGCGAACACCATATATTTT. Protein product: CASSPEAKANTIYF.

The V call is TRBV5-8, the J call TRBJ2-7, with 8 positions matching TRBD1. The CDR3 is 17 residues long. With 5 bases clipped from V and 3 bases from J, the junction kept 16 bases outside the gene matches. The germline V gene encodes CDR1 SGHTS and CDR2 YDEGEE. The CDR3 is CASRKDRVPPVNYEQYF. Written as DNA, the CDR3 is TGTGCCAGCAGAAAGGACAGGGTCCCTCCGGTAAACTACGAGCAGTACTTC.

This clone was counted only a few times. The V and J genes are TRBV19 and TRBJ1-1; D unresolved. The CDR3 is 12 amino acids. V was shortened by 3 bases and J by 8 bases, with 10 bases between the two germline ends. Germline V gene sequence: CDR1 LNHDA, CDR2 SQIVND (reference sequence). The chain's CDR3 is CASSIGEFEAFF. As DNA, the CDR3 is TGTGCCAGTAGTATCGGGGAGTTCGAAGCTTTCTTT.

This clone was recorded only once. The chain uses TRBV6-5 and TRBJ2-4, with unresolved D. This CDR3 has 13 residues. Germline V lookup: CDR1 MNHEY, CDR2 SVGAGI. V lost 0 bases and J 6 bases, leaving 6 bases between the germline ends. The CDR3 coding sequence is TGTGCCAGCAGTTACTCGAAAGGAAACATTCAGTACTTC. Translating gives CASSYSKGNIQYF.

The chain couples TRBV6-5 to TRBJ1-6, with 7 bases identical to TRBD1. The CDR3 has 15 amino acids. The V segment lost 6 bases and the J segment 8 bases; nucleotides outside the gene matches: 10. Germline values: CDR1 MNHEY, CDR2 SVGAGI. CDR3 in amino acids: CASSLGQAGYSPLHF. In DNA, the CDR3 is TGTGCCAGCAGCCTCGGACAGGCGGGGTATTCACCCCTCCACTTT.

In its sample, this clone was seen once. The genes are TRBV2 and TRBJ1-5; no firm D call. In germline, CDR1 is SNHLY, CDR2 FYNNEI. This CDR3 is built from 12 residues. Between the trimmed V and J ends, which lost 3 bases and 3 bases, there was a span of 3 bases. CDR3 sequence (DNA): TGTGCCAGCAGTGAGTCCAATCAGCCCCAGCATTTT. Encoded protein: CASSESNQPQHF. Filled out from reference TRBV2 and TRBJ1-5, the complete variable domain reads EPEVTQTPSHQVTQMGQEVILRCVPISNHLYFYWYRQILGQKVEFLVSFYNNEISEKSEIFDDQFSVERPDGSNFTLKIRSTKLEDSAMYFCASSESNQPQHFGDGTRLSIL.

This sequence joins TRBV5-6 and TRBJ1-2; no definite D call. Trimming removed 4 bases at V and 2 bases at J, with 12 bases between. Germline V gene sequence: CDR1 SGHDT, CDR2 YYEEEE. CDR3 length: 14 amino acids. CDR3 DNA: TGTGCCAGCAGCCCCATGAGAGACAACTATGGCTACACCTTC. Amino acid sequence: CASSPMRDNYGYTF.

This clone appeared once. The chain carries TRBV18 and TRBJ1-3; D not certain. The germline V and J ends were trimmed by 5 bases and 0 bases, with 5 bases remaining between them. The CDR3 loop spans 13 amino acids. Germline CDR1 KGHSH, CDR2 LQKENI. Written as DNA, the CDR3 is TGTGCCAGCTCAGGGCTCTCTGGAAACACCATATATTTT. It yields the protein CASSGLSGNTIYF.

The chain couples TRBV20-1 to TRBJ1-1; no reliable D call. The germline V gene encodes CDR1 DFQATT and CDR2 SNEGSKA (reference sequence). V was clipped by 3 bases and J by 1 base, with 12 bases between them. CDR3 length: 14 residues. CDR3: CSASLPLGNTEAFF. The CDR3 DNA reads TGCAGTGCTAGTCTCCCTCTTGGGAACACTGAAGCTTTCTTT.

CDR3 region: CASSSGHPYEQYF. In DNA form, the CDR3 reads TGTGCCAGTAGTAGTGGACATCCGTACGAGCAGTACTTC. The J gene is TRBJ2-7, the V gene TRBV19, with D possibly TRBD1 on 5 matching bases. CDR3 size: 13 residues. Trimming cost V 4 bases and J 4 bases, with 11 bases left between them. CDR1 and CDR2 from the germline V gene are LNHDA and SQIVND (reference sequence).